The present TCR beta chain was sequenced within a study of human T cells and chemical hapten exposure. About the study: Per-sample TCR yield variation was attributed mainly to small pooled library volume differences.

Time point: patch test 1, 2 weeks after DPC sensitization. Regarding treatment: therapeutic diphenylcyclopropenone sensitization with weekly scalp DPC. This clonotype was seen more than once but under ten times. Its antigen is not identified. TCRdb redid the calling of the RACE reads with MiXCR, one entry per CDR3 protein. There are some 400,000 distinct CDR3 sequences in the sample; 4.8% occur only once, and over 2% lies in the top ten. Germline assignment: CDR1 KGHSH and CDR2 LQKENI. Trimming removed 2 bases from V and 2 bases from J; junction bases left unmatched: 2. CDR3 size: 14 residues. Study-wide results and caveats: Since the donors had alopecia, their immune response may not be the same as that of healthy people. High-frequency TCRs, those above 1 in 1000, stayed the same after DPC sensitization.

This sequence originates from a woman aged 50 to 65 with alopecia areata. Some clones in this sample may be carry-over from other donors' samples. The source was whole blood, collected in connection with sensitization to the hapten diphenylcyclopropenone (DPC). The chain carries TRBV18 and TRBJ2-5; 7 nucleotides align to TRBD1. The CDR3 DNA follows: TGTGCCAGCTCACCATTGGGACAGCAAGAGACCCAGTACTTC. This codes for CASSPLGQQETQYF.